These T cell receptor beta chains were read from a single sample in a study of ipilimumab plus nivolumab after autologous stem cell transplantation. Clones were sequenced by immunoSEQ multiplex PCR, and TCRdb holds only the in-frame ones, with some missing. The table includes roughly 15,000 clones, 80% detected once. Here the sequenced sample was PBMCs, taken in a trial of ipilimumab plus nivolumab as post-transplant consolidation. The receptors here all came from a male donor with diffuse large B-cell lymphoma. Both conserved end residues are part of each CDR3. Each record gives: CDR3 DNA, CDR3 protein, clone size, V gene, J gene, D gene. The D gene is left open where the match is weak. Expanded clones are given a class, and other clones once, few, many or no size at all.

CDR3 DNA: TGTGCCAGCTCACCACCGGCTAGCGCCACCCGGGGAGATACGCAGTATTTT
CDR3 protein: CASSPPASATRGDTQYF
clone size: .
V gene: TRBV18
J gene: TRBJ2-3
D gene: .

CDR3 DNA: TGTGCCAGCGTAAGAGCTAACACTGAAGCTTTCTTT
CDR3 protein: CASVRANTEAFF
clone size: few
V gene: TRBV7-9
J gene: TRBJ1-1
D gene: .

CDR3 DNA: TGCGCCAGCAGCCAGCATGGGGCCAACGTCCTGACTTTC
CDR3 protein: CASSQHGANVLTF
clone size: .
V gene: TRBV4-1
J gene: TRBJ2-6
D gene: .

CDR3 DNA: TGTGCCTGGAGTGTACTTTCCGAAGCTTTCTTT
CDR3 protein: CAWSVLSEAFF
clone size: medium-sized
V gene: TRBV30
J gene: TRBJ1-1
D gene: .

CDR3 DNA: TGTGCCATCAGCTTGGGGGCCGAAGACCAGCCCCAGCATTTT
CDR3 protein: CAISLGAEDQPQHF
clone size: once
V gene: TRBV10-3
J gene: TRBJ1-5
D gene: .

CDR3 DNA: TGTGCCAGCAGCTTTCTACTAGCGGGCGACAATGAGCAGTTCTTC
CDR3 protein: CASSFLLAGDNEQFF
clone size: .
V gene: TRBV11-2
J gene: TRBJ2-1
D gene: TRBD2

CDR3 DNA: TGTGCCAGCAGCTTTGCCAGTACAGATACGCAGTATTTT
CDR3 protein: CASSFASTDTQYF
clone size: few
V gene: TRBV11-2
J gene: TRBJ2-3
D gene: .

CDR3 DNA: TGTGCCAGCAGCTTGGGCCGGAGGCCCTATGGCTACACCTTC
CDR3 protein: CASSLGRRPYGYTF
clone size: .
V gene: TRBV5-6
J gene: TRBJ1-2
D gene: .

CDR3 DNA: TGTGCTAGCAGCCAATTATGGGGCACTGAAGCTTTCTTT
CDR3 protein: CASSQLWGTEAFF
clone size: few
V gene: TRBV7-7
J gene: TRBJ1-1
D gene: .

CDR3 DNA: TGCGCCAGCAGCCAAACGGAAGCTAGCACAGATACGCAGTATTTT
CDR3 protein: CASSQTEASTDTQYF
clone size: .
V gene: TRBV4-1
J gene: TRBJ2-3
D gene: .

CDR3 DNA: TGTGCCAGCTCACCACGGTCCGGGGGCAGGTACGAGCAGTACTTC
CDR3 protein: CASSPRSGGRYEQYF
clone size: .
V gene: TRBV18
J gene: TRBJ2-7
D gene: .

CDR3 DNA: TGTGCCAGCAGACCCGGGACTAGCAGTCAAGAGACCCAGTACTTC
CDR3 protein: CASRPGTSSQETQYF
clone size: .
V gene: TRBV6-5
J gene: TRBJ2-5
D gene: TRBD2

CDR3 DNA: TGTGCCACCAGCAGAGATTGGGGACAGGGGGGACAAGAGACCCAGTACTTC
CDR3 protein: CATSRDWGQGGQETQYF
clone size: .
V gene: TRBV15
J gene: TRBJ2-5
D gene: TRBD1

CDR3 DNA: TGCGCCAGCAGCCGCTTAGGCAATGAGCAGTTCTTC
CDR3 protein: CASSRLGNEQFF
clone size: .
V gene: TRBV5-1
J gene: TRBJ2-1
D gene: .

CDR3 DNA: TGTGCCAGCAGCTTAGTGTCTTACAGCAGCACAGATACGCAGTATTTT
CDR3 protein: CASSLVSYSSTDTQYF
clone size: .
V gene: TRBV7-2
J gene: TRBJ2-3
D gene: .

CDR3 DNA: TGTGCCTGGTCCGGGACACCCTACGAGCAGTACTTC
CDR3 protein: CAWSGTPYEQYF
clone size: .
V gene: TRBV30
J gene: TRBJ2-7
D gene: .

CDR3 DNA: TGTGCCACCAGTAGTACGAGAGGGAATGGCTACACCTTC
CDR3 protein: CATSSTRGNGYTF
clone size: few
V gene: TRBV15
J gene: TRBJ1-2
D gene: .

CDR3 DNA: TGTGCCAGCAGTTACATCGGTGGAACATTCCAAGAGACCCAGTACTTC
CDR3 protein: CASSYIGGTFQETQYF
clone size: .
V gene: TRBV6-5
J gene: TRBJ2-5
D gene: .

CDR3 DNA: TGTGCCAGCAGCCGGACTGTGGAGACCCAGTACTTC
CDR3 protein: CASSRTVETQYF
clone size: .
V gene: TRBV14
J gene: TRBJ2-5
D gene: .

CDR3 DNA: TGTGCCAGTAGGGGACTAGGGTACAATGAGCAGTTCTTC
CDR3 protein: CASRGLGYNEQFF
clone size: .
V gene: TRBV19
J gene: TRBJ2-1
D gene: TRBD2

CDR3 DNA: TGTGCCTGGAGGTTGCAGCCGAATTCACCCCTCCACTTT
CDR3 protein: CAWRLQPNSPLHF
clone size: .
V gene: TRBV30
J gene: TRBJ1-6
D gene: .

CDR3 DNA: TGTGCCAGCAGCTTGGGACAGGGGGCTTTTCAGCCCCAGCATTTT
CDR3 protein: CASSLGQGAFQPQHF
clone size: .
V gene: TRBV5-6
J gene: TRBJ1-5
D gene: TRBD1

CDR3 DNA: TGTGCCAGCTCACCTGGGACAGGCTCCTACAATGAGCAGTTCTTC
CDR3 protein: CASSPGTGSYNEQFF
clone size: .
V gene: TRBV18
J gene: TRBJ2-1
D gene: TRBD1

CDR3 DNA: TGTGCCAGCTTGGGGGGCTCCTATAATTCACCCCTCCACTTT
CDR3 protein: CASLGGSYNSPLHF
clone size: .
V gene: TRBV6-1
J gene: TRBJ1-6
D gene: .

CDR3 DNA: TGTGCCAGCAGCTTAAGGGGACAGGCCACAGATACGCAGTATTTT
CDR3 protein: CASSLRGQATDTQYF
clone size: .
V gene: TRBV7-2
J gene: TRBJ2-3
D gene: TRBD1

CDR3 DNA: TGTGCCAGCAGCTTGGGTGGGGACGGCTACGAGCAGTACTTC
CDR3 protein: CASSLGGDGYEQYF
clone size: .
V gene: TRBV4-2
J gene: TRBJ2-7
D gene: .

CDR3 DNA: TGTGCCAGCAGCGCCGGACAGTCAGGCAATCAGCCCCAGCATTTT
CDR3 protein: CASSAGQSGNQPQHF
clone size: once
V gene: TRBV9
J gene: TRBJ1-5
D gene: .

CDR3 DNA: TGTGCCAGCAGTGGTCAGTACAATGAGCAGTTCTTC
CDR3 protein: CASSGQYNEQFF
clone size: .
V gene: TRBV2
J gene: TRBJ2-1
D gene: .

CDR3 DNA: TGCGCCAGTATCCGGGCCGACTCCTACGAGCAGTACTTC
CDR3 protein: CASIRADSYEQYF
clone size: .
V gene: TRBV4-3
J gene: TRBJ2-7
D gene: .

CDR3 DNA: TGCGCCAGCAGCCTCACAGGGTTGGACAATGAGCAGTTCTTC
CDR3 protein: CASSLTGLDNEQFF
clone size: few
V gene: TRBV4-3
J gene: TRBJ2-1
D gene: .

CDR3 DNA: TGTGCCAGCAGAGTTAGCGGGGGGGCTGTCAAGACCCAGTACTTC
CDR3 protein: CASRVSGGAVKTQYF
clone size: .
V gene: TRBV5-4
J gene: TRBJ2-5
D gene: TRBD2

CDR3 DNA: TGTGCCATCAGCCCAGGGACAGGGACCGGGGAGCTGTTTTTT
CDR3 protein: CAISPGTGTGELFF
clone size: once
V gene: TRBV10-3
J gene: TRBJ2-2
D gene: TRBD1

CDR3 DNA: TGCGCCAGCAGCCAAGTGGGGCTACCGGGCACAGATACGCAGTATTTT
CDR3 protein: CASSQVGLPGTDTQYF
clone size: .
V gene: TRBV4-1
J gene: TRBJ2-3
D gene: .

CDR3 DNA: TGTGCAAGTCGCTTAGTGACCGCGGAAAATAATTTTAACTATGGCTACACCTTC
CDR3 protein: CASRLVTAENNFNYGYTF
clone size: .
V gene: TRBV12-2
J gene: TRBJ1-2
D gene: .

CDR3 DNA: TGTGCCAGCAGCTTTAGGGAGGAGACCCAGTACTTC
CDR3 protein: CASSFREETQYF
clone size: medium-sized
V gene: TRBV7-9
J gene: TRBJ2-5
D gene: .

CDR3 DNA: TGTGCCAGCAGCTTACAGGGCACCGACGAGCAGTACTTC
CDR3 protein: CASSLQGTDEQYF
clone size: .
V gene: TRBV5-4
J gene: TRBJ2-7
D gene: .

CDR3 DNA: TGTGCCAGCAGCTTAAATAGCGGGGGGGTTGGTGGCGAGCAGTACTTC
CDR3 protein: CASSLNSGGVGGEQYF
clone size: .
V gene: TRBV7-2
J gene: TRBJ2-7
D gene: TRBD2

CDR3 DNA: TGTGCCAGCAGGGGACCGGACGGGCACAATCAGCCCCAGCATTTT
CDR3 protein: CASRGPDGHNQPQHF
clone size: .
V gene: TRBV2
J gene: TRBJ1-5
D gene: .

CDR3 DNA: TGTGCCAGCAGCCCACCTCAAGACGGGGAGCTGTTTTTT
CDR3 protein: CASSPPQDGELFF
clone size: .
V gene: TRBV9
J gene: TRBJ2-2
D gene: .

CDR3 DNA: TGTGCCAGCGACAGGGGGCCTGGAAACACCATATATTTT
CDR3 protein: CASDRGPGNTIYF
clone size: .
V gene: TRBV6-1
J gene: TRBJ1-3
D gene: TRBD1

CDR3 DNA: TGCGCCAGCAGCTTGGCAGGCAAATCAGATACGCAGTATTTT
CDR3 protein: CASSLAGKSDTQYF
clone size: .
V gene: TRBV5-1
J gene: TRBJ2-3
D gene: .

CDR3 DNA: TGTGCCAGCAGCCAGGGGCAGGGTACCCTTGGCTACACCTTC
CDR3 protein: CASSQGQGTLGYTF
clone size: .
V gene: TRBV7-9
J gene: TRBJ1-2
D gene: .

CDR3 DNA: TGTGCCAGCAGCTTAGCGCTCACAGATACGCAGTATTTT
CDR3 protein: CASSLALTDTQYF
clone size: .
V gene: TRBV7-2
J gene: TRBJ2-3
D gene: .

CDR3 DNA: TGCGCCAGCAGCCTAACCGAAGCCAAAAACATTCAGTACTTC
CDR3 protein: CASSLTEAKNIQYF
clone size: few
V gene: TRBV5-1
J gene: TRBJ2-4
D gene: .

CDR3 DNA: TGTGCCAGCAGCGTAGATCACTACAATGAGCAGTTCTTC
CDR3 protein: CASSVDHYNEQFF
clone size: .
V gene: TRBV9
J gene: TRBJ2-1
D gene: .

CDR3 DNA: TGCGCCAGCAGTGAGTCGAGACAGGGGGCCAACACCATATATTTT
CDR3 protein: CASSESRQGANTIYF
clone size: once
V gene: TRBV10-2
J gene: TRBJ1-3
D gene: TRBD1

CDR3 DNA: TGTGCCACCAGCAACCTCCCAGGGTTGACGGTCGAGCAGTACTTC
CDR3 protein: CATSNLPGLTVEQYF
clone size: .
V gene: TRBV15
J gene: TRBJ2-7
D gene: .

CDR3 DNA: TGTGCCATCAGGCCGGGACAGGGGAGCTCTGGAAACACCATATATTTT
CDR3 protein: CAIRPGQGSSGNTIYF
clone size: few
V gene: TRBV10-3
J gene: TRBJ1-3
D gene: TRBD1

CDR3 DNA: TGTGCCAGCAGCCGAGGCGGGCCCACAGATACGCAGTATTTT
CDR3 protein: CASSRGGPTDTQYF
clone size: .
V gene: TRBV7-9
J gene: TRBJ2-3
D gene: .

CDR3 DNA: TGTGCCAGCAGCCACAACAGATACTATGGCTACACCTTC
CDR3 protein: CASSHNRYYGYTF
clone size: once
V gene: TRBV14
J gene: TRBJ1-2
D gene: .

CDR3 DNA: TGTGCCAGCAGTGAATCCCCGACAGGAAGTGGCTACACCTTC
CDR3 protein: CASSESPTGSGYTF
clone size: .
V gene: TRBV2
J gene: TRBJ1-2
D gene: .

CDR3 DNA: TGTGCCAGCAGCCCCCCAGGGCTTGGTCAGCCCCAGCATTTT
CDR3 protein: CASSPPGLGQPQHF
clone size: .
V gene: TRBV7-2
J gene: TRBJ1-5
D gene: .

CDR3 DNA: TGTGCCAGCTCACCGAGACCGAACCCCAAAAACATTCAGTACTTC
CDR3 protein: CASSPRPNPKNIQYF
clone size: .
V gene: TRBV18
J gene: TRBJ2-4
D gene: .

CDR3 DNA: TGTGCCAGCAGCGTGGACAGTCGCACTGAAGCTTTCTTT
CDR3 protein: CASSVDSRTEAFF
clone size: few
V gene: TRBV9
J gene: TRBJ1-1
D gene: .

CDR3 DNA: TGTGCCAGCAGCCCTATATCCTACGAGCAGTACTTC
CDR3 protein: CASSPISYEQYF
clone size: .
V gene: TRBV7-3
J gene: TRBJ2-7
D gene: .